A selection of T cell receptor beta chains follows, all from one sample in a study of graft-versus-host responses after intestinal transplantation. TCRdb keeps only in-frame clones here, not all; method: immunoSEQ multiplex PCR. The sample has about 40,000 clones; about 90% are singletons. The sequenced sample was PBMCs, obtained around 320 days after intestinal transplant. Receptor source: a human patient who received an intestinal transplant, so some T cells may come from the graft donor. Each CDR3 is given without its conserved first and last residue. The D gene is left open where the match is weak.

CDR3 length	D gene	V gene	CDR3 protein
11	.	TRBV6-5	ASSPGGNYGYT
13	.	TRBV6-5	ASSYSKTGANVLT
11	.	TRBV6-1	ASSYGRDYGYT
10	.	TRBV29-1	SVERSGETQY
9	.	TRBV27	ASSFNQPQH
14	.	TRBV18	ASSPPNSGSYNEQF
12	.	TRBV11-3	ASSLPRRNTEAF
12	.	TRBV28	ASSPGQTIYGYT
10	.	TRBV18	ASTADLSEQY
11	.	TRBV6-1	ASSDQRDSPLH
14	.	TRBV6-1	ASNENRGRANEKLF
12	.	TRBV28	ASSLAVRGTEAF
18	TRBD2	TRBV6-4	ASRFPPGTSGPRCSYEQY
12	.	TRBV7-3	ASSLGRENTEAF
14	.	TRBV7-9	ASSDPRVLSGNTIY
12	.	TRBV7-3	ASSATENTGELF
10	.	TRBV7-3	ASSPVSSEAF
17	TRBD2	TRBV6-1	ASSEAIPLAGGGTDTQY
9	.	TRBV6-5	ASRQGYEQY
12	.	TRBV6-6	ASSYSQGIQGYT
12	.	TRBV5-4	ASSLARRTDTQY
10	.	TRBV2	ASNGGPGEQY
12	.	TRBV6-5	ASSYSMGNDEQY
10	.	TRBV28	ASSLLGKPQH
13	TRBD1	TRBV2	ASAQGQAYQETQY
14	TRBD2	TRBV6-6	ASSPTLAGVLYEQY
11	TRBD1	TRBV27	ASSLQGDTEAF
14	.	TRBV4-1	ASSQDGQDLWDTQY
13	.	TRBV2	ASSDPGVGRYEQY
12	.	TRBV21-1	ASKKGLAGGEQY
14	.	TRBV9	ASSVSGRTPGNTIY
13	.	TRBV18	ASSPLQASSYEQY
13	TRBD2	TRBV9	ASSARLAGGETQY
13	TRBD1	TRBV9	ASSAVGQGDNEQF
12	.	TRBV13	ASSAGRRAYEQY
12	.	TRBV5-1	ASSSGGSPYEQY